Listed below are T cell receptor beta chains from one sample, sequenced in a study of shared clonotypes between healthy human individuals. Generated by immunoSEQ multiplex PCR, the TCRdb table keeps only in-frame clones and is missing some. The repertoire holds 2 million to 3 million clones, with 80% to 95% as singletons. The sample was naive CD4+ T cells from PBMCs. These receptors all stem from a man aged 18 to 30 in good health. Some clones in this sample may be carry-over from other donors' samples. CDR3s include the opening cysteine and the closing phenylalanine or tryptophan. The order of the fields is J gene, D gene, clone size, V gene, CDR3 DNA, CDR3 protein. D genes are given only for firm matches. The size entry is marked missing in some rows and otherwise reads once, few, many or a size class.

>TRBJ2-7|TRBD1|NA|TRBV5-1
TGCGCCTCTCAGGGGCAGGGGGTCTCCTACGAGCAGTACTTC
CASQGQGVSYEQYF
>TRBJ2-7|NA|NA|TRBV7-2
TGTGCCAGCAGCCCCGGACACGTCTCCTACGAGCAGTACTTC
CASSPGHVSYEQYF
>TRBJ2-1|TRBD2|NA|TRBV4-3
TGCGCCAGCAGTCAAACCGGGACTAGCGGATCAAATGAGCAGTTCTTC
CASSQTGTSGSNEQFF
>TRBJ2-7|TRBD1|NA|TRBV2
TGTGCCAGCAGTGAACGACAGGGGGCGTACGAGCAGTACTTC
CASSERQGAYEQYF
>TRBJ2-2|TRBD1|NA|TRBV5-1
TGCGCCAGCAGCTTGGACGGACAGGGGAGGACCGGGGAGCTGTTTTTT
CASSLDGQGRTGELFF
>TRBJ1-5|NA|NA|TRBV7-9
TGTGCCAGCAGCTTAGATTCCCGGCCCCAGCATTTT
CASSLDSRPQHF
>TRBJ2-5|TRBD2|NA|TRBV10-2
TGCGCCAGCAGCCGTCCCGGGGGGTACCAAGAGACCCAGTACTTC
CASSRPGGYQETQYF
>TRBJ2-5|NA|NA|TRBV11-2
TGTGCCAGCAGCGGCTTGGGGGGAATCAAGACCCAGTACTTC
CASSGLGGIKTQYF
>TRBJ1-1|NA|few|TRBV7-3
TGTGCCAGCAGCTTAGGGGGTACGAACACTGAAGCTTTCTTT
CASSLGGTNTEAFF
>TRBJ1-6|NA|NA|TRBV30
TGTGCCTGGAGCGGGAGCTCCTATAATTCACCCCTCCACTTT
CAWSGSSYNSPLHF
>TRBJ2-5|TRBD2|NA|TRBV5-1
TGCGCCAGCAGCTTCGGACCGGGGGGCGGGAGGGCCCAAGAGACCCAGTACTTC
CASSFGPGGGRAQETQYF
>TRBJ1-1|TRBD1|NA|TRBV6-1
TGTGCCAGCAGATACAGGGGGGGGTACACTGAAGCTTTCTTT
CASRYRGGYTEAFF
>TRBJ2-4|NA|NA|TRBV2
TGTGCCAGCTGGCGGATAGCCAAAAACATTCAGTACTTC
CASWRIAKNIQYF
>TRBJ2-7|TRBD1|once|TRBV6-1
TGTGCCAGCAGGAAGGACAGGGGGCTCTCCTACGAGCAGTACTTC
CASRKDRGLSYEQYF
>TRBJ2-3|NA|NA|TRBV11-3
TGTGCCAGCAGCTTAGGGGGGGATACGCAGTATTTT
CASSLGGDTQYF
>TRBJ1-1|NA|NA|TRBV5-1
TGCGCCAGCAGCTTGGTTGGGGCCCCGGATCTTAACACTGAAGCTTTCTTT
CASSLVGAPDLNTEAFF
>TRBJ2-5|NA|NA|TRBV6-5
TGTGCCAGCAGACCCCGTGGGGCAGGAGAGACCCAGTACTTC
CASRPRGAGETQYF
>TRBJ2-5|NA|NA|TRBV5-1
TGCGCCAGCAGCTTGCCCGAAGAGACCCAGTACTTC
CASSLPEETQYF
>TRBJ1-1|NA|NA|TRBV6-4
TGTGCCAGCAGTAACGAGGGTGGAACTGAAGCTTTCTTT
CASSNEGGTEAFF
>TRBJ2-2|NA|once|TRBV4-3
TGCGCCAGCAGCCAAGCCCCCCGGGGGCCGGGAAACACCGGGGAGCTGTTTTTT
CASSQAPRGPGNTGELFF
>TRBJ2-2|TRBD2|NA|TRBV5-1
TGCGCCAGCAGCGCCCGGCTAGCGGGAAGAACCGGGGAGCTGTTTTTT
CASSARLAGRTGELFF
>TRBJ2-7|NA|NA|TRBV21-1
TGTGCCAGCAGCAAGGGTGACTCTTACGAGCAGTACTTC
CASSKGDSYEQYF
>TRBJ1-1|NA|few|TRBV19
TGTGCCAGTGATCCTGGTAGGGGCACTGAAGCTTTCTTT
CASDPGRGTEAFF
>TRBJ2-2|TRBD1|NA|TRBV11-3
TGTGCCAGCAGCTTCGGGCAGGGGGCGACCGGGGAGCTGTTTTTT
CASSFGQGATGELFF
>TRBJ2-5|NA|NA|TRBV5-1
TGCGCCAGCAGCCTGGGAGGGGGAGAAGAGACCCAGTACTTC
CASSLGGGEETQYF
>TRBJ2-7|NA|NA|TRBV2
TGTGCCAGCAGTGCGGGAGTTTCGTACGAGCAGTACTTC
CASSAGVSYEQYF
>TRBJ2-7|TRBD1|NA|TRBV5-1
TGCGCCAGCAGCCCCGAAGGGGGCGGCGAGCAGTACTTC
CASSPEGGGEQYF
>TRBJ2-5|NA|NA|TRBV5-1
TGCGCCAGCAGCTTGGGGGAAGGGCAAGAGACCCAGTACTTC
CASSLGEGQETQYF
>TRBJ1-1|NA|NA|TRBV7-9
TGTGCCAGCAGCTCATCGGCTCTTAACACTGAAGCTTTCTTT
CASSSSALNTEAFF
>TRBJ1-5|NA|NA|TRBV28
TGTGCCAGCTCCGCCGCCGTTAAGCCCCAGCATTTT
CASSAAVKPQHF
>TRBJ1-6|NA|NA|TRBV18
TGTGCCAGCTCACCAACGGCAGAGTCCAATTCACCCCTCCACTTT
CASSPTAESNSPLHF
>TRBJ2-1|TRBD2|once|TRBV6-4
TGTGCCAGAATCGGGACTAGCGGGACTCACAGTATATACAATGAGCAGTTCTTC
CARIGTSGTHSIYNEQFF
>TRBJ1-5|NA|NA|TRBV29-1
TGCAGCGTTGTGGTGCGGACCAATCAGCCCCAGCATTTT
CSVVVRTNQPQHF
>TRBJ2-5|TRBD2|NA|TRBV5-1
TGCGCCAGCAGCGACTCTAGCGGGAGGCAAGAGACCCAGTACTTC
CASSDSSGRQETQYF
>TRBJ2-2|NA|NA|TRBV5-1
TGCGCCAGCAGCTTGGAACGTAACACCGGGGAGCTGTTTTTT
CASSLERNTGELFF
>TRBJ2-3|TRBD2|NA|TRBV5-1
TGCGCCAGCAGGGGCGGGACTAGCGGGACTCGGGATACGCAGTATTTT
CASRGGTSGTRDTQYF
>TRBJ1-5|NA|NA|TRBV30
TGTGCCTGGAGTATCCGGGGTGATCAGCCCCAGCATTTT
CAWSIRGDQPQHF
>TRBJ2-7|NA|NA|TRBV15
TGTGCCACCAGCAGAGAATATAGCGGAGCCACCTACGAGCAGTACTTC
CATSREYSGATYEQYF
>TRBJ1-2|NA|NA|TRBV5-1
TGCGCCAGCAGCTTCAGGGGCAGGGATGGCTACACCTTC
CASSFRGRDGYTF
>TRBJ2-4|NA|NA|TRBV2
TGTGCCAGCTTACGGCGACGGGGCGACAACAAAAACATTCAGTACTTC
CASLRRRGDNKNIQYF
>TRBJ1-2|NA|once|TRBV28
TGTGCCAGCAGGCCGAGCCAGCAGGGCTACACCTTC
CASRPSQQGYTF
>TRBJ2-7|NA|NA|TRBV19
TGTGCCAGTAGTCAAGGGCCTTTATCCTACGAGCAGTACTTC
CASSQGPLSYEQYF
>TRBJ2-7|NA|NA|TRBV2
TGTGCCAGCAACGACAGAGATTACGAGCAGTACTTC
CASNDRDYEQYF
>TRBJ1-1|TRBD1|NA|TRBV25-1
TGTGCCAGCTCCAGGGACAGAGTCACTGAAGCTTTCTTT
CASSRDRVTEAFF
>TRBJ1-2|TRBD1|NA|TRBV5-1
TGCGCCAGCAGCTCGGTGACAGGGGGTTTAAGTAGCTACACCTTC
CASSSVTGGLSSYTF
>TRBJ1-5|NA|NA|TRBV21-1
TGTGCCAGCAGCAAGTGGGACAGGGCCCTAAATAGCAATCAGCCCCAGCATTTT
CASSKWDRALNSNQPQHF
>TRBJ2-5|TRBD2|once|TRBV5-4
TGTGCCAGCAGACTCGGACTAGCGGGGAACCAAGAGACCCAGTACTTC
CASRLGLAGNQETQYF
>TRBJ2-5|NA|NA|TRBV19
TGTGCCAGTAGTCACCGAGAAGAGACCCAGTACTTC
CASSHREETQYF
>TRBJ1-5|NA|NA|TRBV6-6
TGTGCCAGCAGTTCCCCCTATCAGCCCCAGCATTTT
CASSSPYQPQHF
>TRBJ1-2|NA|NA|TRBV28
TGTGCCAGCAGTTTATTACCGACAGCTTGGGACTTC
CASSLLPTAWDF